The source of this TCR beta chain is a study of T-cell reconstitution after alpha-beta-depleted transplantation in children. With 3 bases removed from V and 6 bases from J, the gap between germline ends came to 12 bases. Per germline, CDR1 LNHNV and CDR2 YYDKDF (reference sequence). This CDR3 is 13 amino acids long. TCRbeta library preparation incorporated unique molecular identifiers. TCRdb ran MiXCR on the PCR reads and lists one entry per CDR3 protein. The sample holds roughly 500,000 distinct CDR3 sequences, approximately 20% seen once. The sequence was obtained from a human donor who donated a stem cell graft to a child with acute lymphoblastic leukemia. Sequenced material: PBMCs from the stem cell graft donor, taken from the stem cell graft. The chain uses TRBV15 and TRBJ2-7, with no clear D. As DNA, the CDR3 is TGTGCCACCAGCAGGGGCCAAGTCTTCGAGCAGTACTTC. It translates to CATSRGQVFEQYF. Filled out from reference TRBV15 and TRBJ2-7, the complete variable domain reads DAMVIQNPRYQVTQFGKPVTLSCSQTLNHNVMYWYQQKSSQAPKLLFHYYDKDFNNEADTPDNFQSRRPNTSFCFLDIRSPGLGDTAMYLCATSRGQVFEQYFGPGTRLTVT.